The 28 T cell receptor beta chains below all came from one sample that was sequenced in a study of T cell responses to AZD1222 COVID-19 vaccine (dated by TCRdb to the early 2020s). Library prep was done by the immunoSEQ multiplex PCR assay. TCRdb re-hosts the immuneACCESS table, in-frame sequences only. Its copies lack some clones; in the studies checked, an unresolved V gene accounts for under half of them, and the cause for the rest is not known. Here the sample has 130,000 to 150,000 clones; roughly 88% occur a single time. Together, the top ten hold about 3.3% of the sample. In the paper's terms, the time point label means: baseline before first vaccination. The treatment or condition label of this sample denotes: meningococcal conjugate vaccine given as trial control. The sample consisted of peripheral blood, taken on day 0 of MenACWY control vaccination. Receptors were obtained from an adult in good health.

In DNA, the CDR3 is TGTGCCAGCAGTGAATTGGGCGGTTTGGATTATGGCTACACCTTC. Its protein is CASSELGGLDYGYTF. The gene calls are TRBV25-1 and TRBJ1-2; D unresolved. The CDR3 covers 15 residues. Trimming cost V 1 base and J 5 bases, with 14 bases left between them. Germline V gene sequence: CDR1 MGHDK, CDR2 SYGVNS.

The chain links TRBV7-9 to TRBJ2-7; 7 bases fit TRBD2. J gave up 0 bases and V 5 bases, and 10 bases lay outside the gene matches. Germline values: CDR1 SEHNR, CDR2 FQNEAQ (reference sequence). This CDR3 has 16 amino acids. The DNA of the CDR3 is TGTGCCAGCAGCCCCCCGGGGGGAGCGGGCTCCTACGAGCAGTACTTC. Translation gives CASSPPGGAGSYEQYF.

On this clone itself: The same CDR3 also results from other DNA sequences found in this sample. In DNA, the CDR3 is TGTGCCAGCAGCCCAAGACAGTTCTCTGGGGCCAACGTCCTGACTTTC. As protein: CASSPRQFSGANVLTF. This sequence joins TRBV11-3 and TRBJ2-6, with a weak D call TRBD1 (5 bases). V lost 5 bases, J lost 0 bases, and 11 bases lay in between. Germline V lookup: CDR1 SGHNT, CDR2 YENEEA. This CDR3 has 16 residues.

The rearrangement uses TRBV15 and TRBJ1-1; a weak D match, TRBD1 (6 bases). V was shortened by 9 bases and J by 4 bases, with 18 bases between the two germline ends. The CDR3 is 14 residues long. Germline V gene sequence: CDR1 LNHNV, CDR2 YYDKDF (reference sequence). The CDR3 sequence is CATLRGGSGTEAFF. CDR3 DNA: TGTGCCACTCTGAGGGGGGGATCGGGCACTGAAGCTTTCTTT.

The rearrangement joins TRBV3-1 (or the pseudogene TRBV3-2) to TRBJ1-2; D is undetermined. The CDR3 has 14 residues. From germline, CDR1 is LGHDT and CDR2 YNNKEL (reference sequence). V lost 4 bases, J lost 4 bases, and 13 bases lay in between. CDR3 nucleotides: TGTGCCAGCAGCCGTCTGCTAGGATCCTATGGCTACACCTTC. This translates into CASSRLLGSYGYTF.

The V gene is TRBV6-4, the J gene TRBJ2-1; TRBD2 aligns across 12 bases. The CDR3 is made up of 15 amino acids. The V gene end was trimmed by 6 bases and the J gene end by 6 bases; junction bases not matched to a gene: 6. Germline V lookup: CDR1 MRHNA, CDR2 SNTAGT. Written as DNA, the CDR3 is TGTGCCAGCAGCGCCAGGACTAGCGGGATCAATGAGCAGTTCTTC. It specifies CASSARTSGINEQFF.

The chain links TRBV5-1 to TRBJ2-3; 7 nucleotides match TRBD1. From germline, CDR1 is SGHRS and CDR2 YFSETQ. V was clipped by 7 bases and J by 1 base; unmatched bases: 6. This CDR3 contains 14 residues. CDR3 DNA sequence: TGCGCCAGCGCTAGGACAGGAGGCACAGATACGCAGTATTTT. This codes for CASARTGGTDTQYF. Full variable domain (outside the CDR3, taken from reference TRBV5-1 and TRBJ2-3): KAGVTQTPRYLIKTRGQQVTLSCSPISGHRSVSWYQQTPGQGLQFLFEYFSETQRNKGNFPGRFSGRQFSNSRSEMNVSTLELGDSALYLCASARTGGTDTQYFGPGTRLTVL.

This chain connects TRBV9 to TRBJ1-4; no firm D call. V lost 2 bases to trimming and J lost 3 bases, with 8 bases between them. The germline V gene encodes CDR1 SGDLS and CDR2 YYNGEE. CDR3 length: 14 residues. CDR3 in DNA: TGTGCCAGCAGCGTCTATAGTTCTAATGAAAAACTGTTTTTT. This sequence encodes CASSVYSSNEKLFF.

The chain couples TRBV10-3 to TRBJ1-1, with 7 nucleotides matching TRBD1. The CDR3 contains 15 residues. Looked up from germline, CDR1 is ENHRY and CDR2 is SYGVKD. The V and J ends lost 6 bases and 5 bases, in that order; junction bases with no gene match: 12. CDR3 loop: CAIREPNQGGTEAFF. In nucleotides, the CDR3 is TGTGCCATCAGAGAACCTAACCAGGGGGGGACTGAAGCTTTCTTT.

This chain links TRBV4-3 with TRBJ1-1; weak D call: TRBD1 (5 bases). CDR3 length: 13 amino acids. Per the germline V gene, CDR1 is LGHNA and CDR2 is YSLEER. Trimming shortened V by 4 bases and J by 2 bases, and 8 bases separated the two germline ends. The CDR3 nucleotides read TGCGCCAGCAGCCGGGGGGATAACACTGAAGCTTTCTTT. This sequence encodes CASSRGDNTEAFF.

Only a few counts were recorded for this clone. The chain combines TRBV6-5 with TRBJ2-5; D unclear. Germline loops: CDR1 MNHEY, CDR2 SVGAGI. The V gene lost 5 bases and the J gene lost 5 bases, with 15 bases spanning the gap. CDR3 length: 14 amino acids. The CDR3 nucleotides read TGTGCCAGCAGTCGAAACCAGCGCCGGGAGACCCAGTACTTC. Its translation is CASSRNQRRETQYF.

This sequence joins TRBV5-1 and TRBJ2-1; D is perhaps TRBD1 (5 bases). V was pared by 0 bases and J by 7 bases, with 11 bases between. Germline V gene sequence: CDR1 SGHRS, CDR2 YFSETQ. This CDR3 has 14 amino acids. CDR3 region: CASSLGARDNEQFF. CDR3 in DNA: TGCGCCAGCAGCTTGGGGGCCAGGGATAATGAGCAGTTCTTC.

This sequence joins TRBV29-1 and TRBJ2-7; TRBD2 is a possible D gene (5 bases). Trimming pared 6 bases from V and 7 bases from J, leaving 10 bases between. Germline CDR1 is SQVTM and CDR2 is ANQGSEA. The CDR3 loop spans 10 amino acids. CDR3 in amino acids: CSVGEREQYF. In DNA, the CDR3 is TGCAGCGTCGGCGAGCGGGAGCAGTACTTC.

This chain uses TRBV7-3 with TRBJ2-3; the D gene is possibly TRBD1 (5 bases). Per germline, CDR1 SGHTA and CDR2 FQGTGA. Trimming took off 0 bases at V and 2 bases at J, with 9 bases between the two ends. The CDR3 extends over 15 amino acids. The CDR3 nucleotides are TGTGCCAGCAGCTTAACGGCAGGGTTCACAGATACGCAGTATTTT. Its protein is CASSLTAGFTDTQYF.

The V gene is TRBV5-6, the J gene TRBJ1-4; D gene ambiguous. Germline V lookup: CDR1 SGHDT, CDR2 YYEEEE. The CDR3 covers 13 residues. With 7 bases removed from V and 10 bases from J, the gap between germline ends came to 17 bases. CDR3 amino acids: CASQGSRDGKLFF. CDR3 bases: TGTGCCAGCCAAGGATCGCGAGATGGAAAACTGTTTTTT.

The rearrangement joins TRBV6-1 to TRBJ1-5; D gene uncertain. CDR1 is MNHNS and CDR2 is SASEGT in the germline V gene. The CDR3 length is 13 residues. V lost 3 bases to trimming and J lost 6 bases, with 9 bases between them. Here the CDR3 reads CASSEPGGQPQHF. As DNA, the CDR3 is TGTGCCAGCAGTGAGCCAGGTGGTCAGCCCCAGCATTTT.

The V and J genes are TRBV7-2 and TRBJ2-3; D could derive from TRBD1 or TRBD2 (5 bases each). Germline lookup yields CDR1 SGHTA and CDR2 FQGNSA. The CDR3 sequence is 15 residues long. V lost 1 base, J lost 6 bases, and 14 bases lay in between. The CDR3 protein is CASSLVGTQGDTQYF. The CDR3 DNA reads as TGTGCCAGCAGCTTAGTCGGGACCCAGGGCGATACGCAGTATTTT.

The chain employs TRBV7-9 and TRBJ1-4, with D tentatively TRBD1 (5 bases). The CDR3 runs 14 residues. V gave up 2 bases and J gave up 3 bases, with 7 bases separating them. The germline V gene has CDR1 SEHNR and CDR2 FQNEAQ (reference sequence). DNA for the CDR3: TGTGCCAGCAGCTTAACGGGGGCTAATGAAAAACTGTTTTTT. Its translation is CASSLTGANEKLFF.

Regarding this clone: A read error may account for a junction end that differs from germline. The chain joins TRBV6-1 to TRBJ1-2; D not resolved. This CDR3 is built from 12 residues. Germline V lookup: CDR1 MNHNS, CDR2 SASEGT. The CDR3 DNA reads as TGTGCCAGCAGTGACCTCTTCTATGGCTACATCTTC. Protein product: CASSDLFYGYIF.

The chain links TRBV24-1 to TRBJ2-5, with a tentative D call TRBD2 (7 bases). CDR3 length: 15 amino acids. CDR1 and CDR2 (germline): KGHDR, SFDVKD. Trimming cost V 1 base and J 2 bases, with 10 bases left between them. CDR3: CATSDFEGGQETQYF. CDR3 nucleotides: TGTGCCACCAGTGATTTCGAGGGGGGGCAAGAGACCCAGTACTTC.

The chain uses TRBV28 and TRBJ2-2; D gene ambiguous. CDR3 length: 15 amino acids. Germline-derived CDR1 and CDR2 are MDHEN and SYDVKM. Trimming stripped 2 bases from V and 6 bases from J, with 13 bases between. CDR3 in amino acids: CASSLINSGAGELFF. The DNA of the CDR3 is TGTGCCAGCAGTTTAATTAACAGTGGGGCCGGGGAGCTGTTTTTT.

This chain connects TRBV12-5 to TRBJ2-1; weak D call: TRBD2 (6 bases). Germline lookup yields CDR1 LGHNT and CDR2 FRNRAP. V was shortened by 5 bases and J by 6 bases, with 14 bases between the two germline ends. The CDR3 runs to 14 residues. The CDR3 DNA is TGTGCTAGTGGTGCTAGCGCCGAAGCCAATGAGCAGTTCTTC. Its translation is CASGASAEANEQFF.

This sequence joins TRBV6-4 and TRBJ2-7, with D perhaps matching TRBD2 (5 bases). Trimming stripped 5 bases from V and 3 bases from J, with 14 bases between. Germline V gene lookup returns CDR1 MRHNA and CDR2 SNTAGT. The CDR3 has 14 amino acids. The CDR3 here is CASSPRTGDYEQYF. CDR3 DNA: TGTGCCAGCAGTCCCCGGACTGGAGACTACGAGCAGTACTTC.

The CDR3 loop is CASSPGTGSYGYTF. Here the CDR3 DNA reads TGTGCCAGCAGCCCCGGGACAGGGTCCTATGGCTACACCTTC. The V call is TRBV11-2, the J call TRBJ1-2; 9 positions agree with TRBD1. The V gene's germline CDR1 is SGHAT and CDR2 FQNNGV. This CDR3 is built from 14 residues. The V segment lost 5 bases and the J segment 4 bases; nucleotides outside the gene matches: 5.

The V gene is TRBV11-3, the J gene TRBJ2-7; 7 bases agree with TRBD2. Germline V lookup: CDR1 SGHNT, CDR2 YENEEA. This CDR3 is built from 14 residues. The V and J ends lost 1 base and 3 bases, in that order; junction bases with no gene match: 3. The DNA of the CDR3 is TGTGCCAGCAGCTTAGTTTCTAGCGGCTACGAGCAGTACTTC. Encoded protein: CASSLVSSGYEQYF.

The chain has TRBV5-1 and TRBJ2-7; TRBD1 agrees at 8 bases. The CDR3 consists of 14 residues. Trimming took 4 bases from V and 1 from J; bases not matched to a gene: 4. Germline-derived CDR1 and CDR2 are SGHRS and YFSETQ. The CDR3 DNA follows: TGCGCCAGCAGCGCAAACAGGGGGTCCTACGAGCAGTACTTC. Protein product: CASSANRGSYEQYF.

This chain links TRBV6-5 with TRBJ2-3; maybe TRBD2 (6 bases). The V and J ends lost 7 bases and 2 bases respectively, with 10 bases between them. The germline CDR1 and CDR2 sequences are MNHEY and SVGAGI. This CDR3 is built from 13 residues. CDR3 amino acids: CASKAGDTDTQYF. DNA of the CDR3: TGTGCCAGCAAAGCGGGCGACACAGATACGCAGTATTTT.

The gene calls are TRBV28 and TRBJ1-6, with 8 bases identical to TRBD1. The CDR3 is 15 residues long. CDR1 and CDR2 from the germline V gene are MDHEN and SYDVKM. V was pared by 6 bases and J by 7 bases, with 8 bases of the junction left unmatched. This CDR3 is CASRRTGRGNSPLHF. Written as DNA, the CDR3 is TGTGCCAGCAGACGGACAGGGAGAGGAAATTCACCCCTCCACTTT.